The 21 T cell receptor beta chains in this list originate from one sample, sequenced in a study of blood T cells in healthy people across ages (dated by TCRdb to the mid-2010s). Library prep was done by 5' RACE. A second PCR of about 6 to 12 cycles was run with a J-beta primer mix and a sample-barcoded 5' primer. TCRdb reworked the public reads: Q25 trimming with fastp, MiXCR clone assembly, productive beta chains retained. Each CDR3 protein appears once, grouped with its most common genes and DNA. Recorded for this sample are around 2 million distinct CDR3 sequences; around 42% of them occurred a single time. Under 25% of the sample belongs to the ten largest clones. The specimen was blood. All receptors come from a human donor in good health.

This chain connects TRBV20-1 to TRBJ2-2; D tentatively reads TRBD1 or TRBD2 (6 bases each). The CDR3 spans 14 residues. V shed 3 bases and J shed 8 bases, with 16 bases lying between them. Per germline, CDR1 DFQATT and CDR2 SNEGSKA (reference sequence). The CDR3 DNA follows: TGCAGTGCTAGCTTCCGGGGGCGGACTGGGGAGCTGTTTTTT. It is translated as CSASFRGRTGELFF.

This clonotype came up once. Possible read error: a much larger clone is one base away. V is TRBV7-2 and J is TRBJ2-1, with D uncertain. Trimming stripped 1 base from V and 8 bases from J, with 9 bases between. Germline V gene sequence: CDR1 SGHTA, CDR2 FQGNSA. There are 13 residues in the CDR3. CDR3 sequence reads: CASSLGAADEQFF. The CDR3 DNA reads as TGTGCCAGCAGCTTAGGGGCCGCCGATGAGCAGTTCTTC.

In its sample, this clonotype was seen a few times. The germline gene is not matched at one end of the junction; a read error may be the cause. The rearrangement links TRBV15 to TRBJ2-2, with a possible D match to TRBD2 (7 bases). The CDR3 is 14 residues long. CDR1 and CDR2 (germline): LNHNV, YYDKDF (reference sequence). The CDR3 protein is CASRGRGDTGELFF. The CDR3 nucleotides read TGTGCCTCCAGAGGGAGGGGGGACACCGGGGAGCTGTTTTTT.

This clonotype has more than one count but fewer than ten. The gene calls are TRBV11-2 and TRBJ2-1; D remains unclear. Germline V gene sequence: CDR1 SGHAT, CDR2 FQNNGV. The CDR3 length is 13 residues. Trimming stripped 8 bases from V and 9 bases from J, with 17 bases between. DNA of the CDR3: TGTGCCAGCGGCAGTCGAGAGTGGAGTGAGCAGTTCTTC. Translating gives CASGSREWSEQFF.

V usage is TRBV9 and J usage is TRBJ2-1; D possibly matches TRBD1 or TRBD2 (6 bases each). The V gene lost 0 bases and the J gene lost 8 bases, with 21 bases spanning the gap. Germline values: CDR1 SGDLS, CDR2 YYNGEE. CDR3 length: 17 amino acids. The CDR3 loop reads CASSVGGGSGGVDEQFF. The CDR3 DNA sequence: TGTGCCAGCAGCGTAGGAGGGGGTAGCGGAGGAGTGGATGAGCAGTTCTTC. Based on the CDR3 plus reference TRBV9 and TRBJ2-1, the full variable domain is DSGVTQTPKHLITATGQRVTLRCSPRSGDLSVYWYQQSLDQGLQFLIQYYNGEERAKGNILERFSAQQFPDLHSELNLSSLELGDSALYFCASSVGGGSGGVDEQFFGPGTRLTVL.

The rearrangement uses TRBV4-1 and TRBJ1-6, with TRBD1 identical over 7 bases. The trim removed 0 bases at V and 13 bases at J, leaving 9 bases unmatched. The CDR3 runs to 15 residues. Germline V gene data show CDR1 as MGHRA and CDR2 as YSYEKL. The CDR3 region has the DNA TGCGCCAGCAGCCAAGATCAACAGGGGTTGGTGCCCCTCCACTTT. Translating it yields CASSQDQQGLVPLHF.

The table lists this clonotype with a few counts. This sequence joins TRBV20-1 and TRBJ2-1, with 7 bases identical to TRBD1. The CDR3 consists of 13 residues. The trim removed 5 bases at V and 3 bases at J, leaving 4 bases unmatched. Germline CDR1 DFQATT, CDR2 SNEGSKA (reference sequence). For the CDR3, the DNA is TGCAGTGCTGGGGACAGACTCTACAATGAGCAGTTCTTC. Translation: CSAGDRLYNEQFF.

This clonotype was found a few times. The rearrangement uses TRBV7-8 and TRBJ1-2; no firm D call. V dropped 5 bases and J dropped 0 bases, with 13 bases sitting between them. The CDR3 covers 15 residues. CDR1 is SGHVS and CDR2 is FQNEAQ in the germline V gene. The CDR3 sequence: CASSPRVVSNYGYTF. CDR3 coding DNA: TGTGCCAGCAGCCCCCGTGTGGTGTCTAACTATGGCTACACCTTC.

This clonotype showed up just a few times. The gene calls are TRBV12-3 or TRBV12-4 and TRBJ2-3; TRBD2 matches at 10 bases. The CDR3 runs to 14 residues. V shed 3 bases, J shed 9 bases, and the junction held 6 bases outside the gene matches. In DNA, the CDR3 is TGTGCCAGCAGTTTTGAGCGGGGGGGCAGGACGCAGTATTTT. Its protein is CASSFERGGRTQYF.

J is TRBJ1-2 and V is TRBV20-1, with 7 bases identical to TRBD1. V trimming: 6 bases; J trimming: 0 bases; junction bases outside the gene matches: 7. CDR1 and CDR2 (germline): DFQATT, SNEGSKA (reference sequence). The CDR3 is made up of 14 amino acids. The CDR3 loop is CSAFQGVPNYGYTF. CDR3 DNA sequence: TGCAGTGCGTTCCAGGGGGTTCCTAACTATGGCTACACCTTC.

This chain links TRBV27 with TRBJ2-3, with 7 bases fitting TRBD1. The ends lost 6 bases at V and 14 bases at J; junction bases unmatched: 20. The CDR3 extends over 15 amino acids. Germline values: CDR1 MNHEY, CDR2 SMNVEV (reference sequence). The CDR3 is CASRFSGTVNEKLYF. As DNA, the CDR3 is TGTGCCAGCAGATTTTCCGGGACAGTAAATGAAAAACTGTATTTT.

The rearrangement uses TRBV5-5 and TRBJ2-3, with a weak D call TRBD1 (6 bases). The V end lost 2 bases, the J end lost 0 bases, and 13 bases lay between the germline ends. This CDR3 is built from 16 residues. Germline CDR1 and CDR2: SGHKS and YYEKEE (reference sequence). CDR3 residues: CASSLAGAPSTDTQYF. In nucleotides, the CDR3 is TGTGCCAGCAGCTTAGCAGGGGCACCTAGCACAGATACGCAGTATTTT.

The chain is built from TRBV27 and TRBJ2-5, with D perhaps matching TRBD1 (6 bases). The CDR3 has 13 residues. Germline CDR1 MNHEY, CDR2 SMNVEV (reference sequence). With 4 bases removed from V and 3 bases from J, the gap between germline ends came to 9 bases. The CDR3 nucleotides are TGTGCCAGCAGTTACAGGGCAGAAGAGACCCAGTACTTC. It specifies CASSYRAEETQYF.

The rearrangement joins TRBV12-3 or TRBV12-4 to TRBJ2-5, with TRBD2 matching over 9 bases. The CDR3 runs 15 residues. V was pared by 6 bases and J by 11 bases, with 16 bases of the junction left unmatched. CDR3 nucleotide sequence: TGTGCCAGCAGCCCGCGGGGGGGCCCGCGAGATGAGCAGTACTTC. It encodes CASSPRGGPRDEQYF.

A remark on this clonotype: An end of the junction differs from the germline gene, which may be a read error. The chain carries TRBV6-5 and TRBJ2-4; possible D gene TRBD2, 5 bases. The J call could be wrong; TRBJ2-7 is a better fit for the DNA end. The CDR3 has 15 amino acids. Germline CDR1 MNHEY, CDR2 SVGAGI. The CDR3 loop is CVSSYSGSGPYEQYF. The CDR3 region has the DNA TGTGTCAGCAGTTACAGCGGTTCAGGACCCTACGAGCAGTACTTC.

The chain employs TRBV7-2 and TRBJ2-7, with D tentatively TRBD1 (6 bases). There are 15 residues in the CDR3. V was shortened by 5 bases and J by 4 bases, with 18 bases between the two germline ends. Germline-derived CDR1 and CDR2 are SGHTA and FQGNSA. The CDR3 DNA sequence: TGTGCCAGCAGCCTGAGACAGGCTGACACGTACGAGCAGTACTTC. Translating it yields CASSLRQADTYEQYF.

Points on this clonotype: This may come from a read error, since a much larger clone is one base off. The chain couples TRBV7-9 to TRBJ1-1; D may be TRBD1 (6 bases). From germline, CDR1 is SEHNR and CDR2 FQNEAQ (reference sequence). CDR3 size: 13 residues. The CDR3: CSSSFQQGSEAFF. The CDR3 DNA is TGTTCCAGCAGCTTCCAACAGGGAAGTGAAGCTTTCTTT.

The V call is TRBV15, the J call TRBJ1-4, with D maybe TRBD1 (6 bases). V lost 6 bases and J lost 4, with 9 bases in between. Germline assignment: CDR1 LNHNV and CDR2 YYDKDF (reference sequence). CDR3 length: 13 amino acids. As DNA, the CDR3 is TGTGCCACCAGGACAGGAGTTAATGAAAAACTGTTTTTT. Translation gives CATRTGVNEKLFF.

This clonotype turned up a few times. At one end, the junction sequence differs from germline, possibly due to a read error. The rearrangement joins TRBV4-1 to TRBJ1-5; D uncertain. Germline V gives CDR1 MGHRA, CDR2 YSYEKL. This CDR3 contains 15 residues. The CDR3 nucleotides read TGTGCCAGCAGCCAATTTGCGGGTAGCAATCAGCCCCAGCATTTT. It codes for CASSQFAGSNQPQHF.

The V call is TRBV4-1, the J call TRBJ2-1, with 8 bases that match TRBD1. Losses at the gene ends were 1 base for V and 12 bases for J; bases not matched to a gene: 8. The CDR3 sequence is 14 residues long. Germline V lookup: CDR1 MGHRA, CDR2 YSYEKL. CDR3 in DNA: TGCGCCAGCAGCCAAGGCAGGGGGCAGGTTGGGCAGTTCTTC. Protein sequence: CASSQGRGQVGQFF.

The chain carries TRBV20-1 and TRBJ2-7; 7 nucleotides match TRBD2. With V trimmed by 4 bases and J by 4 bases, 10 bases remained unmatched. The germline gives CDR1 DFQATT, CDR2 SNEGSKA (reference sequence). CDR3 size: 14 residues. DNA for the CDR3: TGCAGTGCTACCACTCAGCGGGGACCATACGAGCAGTACTTC. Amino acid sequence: CSATTQRGPYEQYF.